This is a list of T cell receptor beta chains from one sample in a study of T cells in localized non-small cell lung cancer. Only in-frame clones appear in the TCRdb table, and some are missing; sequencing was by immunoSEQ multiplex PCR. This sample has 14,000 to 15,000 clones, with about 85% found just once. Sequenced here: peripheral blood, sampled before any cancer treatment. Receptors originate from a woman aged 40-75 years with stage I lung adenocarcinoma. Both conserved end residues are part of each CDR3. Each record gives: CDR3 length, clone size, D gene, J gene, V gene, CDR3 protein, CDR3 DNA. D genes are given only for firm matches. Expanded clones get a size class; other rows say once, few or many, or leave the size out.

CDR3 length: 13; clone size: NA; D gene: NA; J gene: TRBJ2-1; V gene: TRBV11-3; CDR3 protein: CASSRGSYNEQFF; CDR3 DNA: TGTGCCAGCAGCCGGGGCTCCTACAATGAGCAGTTCTTC
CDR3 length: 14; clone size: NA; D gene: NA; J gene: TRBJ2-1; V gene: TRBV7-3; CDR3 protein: CASRAKNSAGEQFF; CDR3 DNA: TGTGCCAGCAGGGCTAAAAATTCGGCGGGTGAGCAGTTCTTC
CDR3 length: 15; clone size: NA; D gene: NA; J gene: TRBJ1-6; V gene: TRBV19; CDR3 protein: CASRGGGSYNSPLHF; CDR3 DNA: TGTGCCAGTAGGGGCGGGGGTTCCTATAATTCACCCCTCCACTTT
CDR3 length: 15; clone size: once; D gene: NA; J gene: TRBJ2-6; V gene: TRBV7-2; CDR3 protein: CATTLGISGANVLTF; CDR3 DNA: TGTGCCACTACCCTGGGGATCTCTGGGGCCAACGTCCTGACTTTC
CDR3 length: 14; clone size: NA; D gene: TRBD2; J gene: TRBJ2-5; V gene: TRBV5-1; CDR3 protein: CASSLGTSGDPQYF; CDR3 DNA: TGCGCCAGCAGCCTCGGGACTAGCGGGGACCCCCAGTACTTC
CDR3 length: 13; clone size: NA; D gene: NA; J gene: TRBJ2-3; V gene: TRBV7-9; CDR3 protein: CAISQDNTDTQYF; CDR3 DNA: TGTGCCATCAGCCAAGACAACACAGATACGCAGTATTTT
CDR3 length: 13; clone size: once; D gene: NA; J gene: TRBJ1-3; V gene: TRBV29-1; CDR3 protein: CSVGEHSGNTIYF; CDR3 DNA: TGCAGCGTGGGGGAGCACTCTGGAAACACCATATATTTT
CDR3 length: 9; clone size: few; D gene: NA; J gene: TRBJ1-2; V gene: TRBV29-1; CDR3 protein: CSVDDGYTF; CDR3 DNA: TGCAGCGTTGATGATGGCTACACCTTC
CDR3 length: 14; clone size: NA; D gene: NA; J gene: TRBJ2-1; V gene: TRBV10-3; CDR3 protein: CAIRSPNSRDEQFF; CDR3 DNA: TGTGCCATACGCTCCCCCAACTCGCGGGATGAGCAGTTCTTC
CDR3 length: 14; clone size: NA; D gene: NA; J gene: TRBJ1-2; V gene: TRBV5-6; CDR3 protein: CASSLFDGFHGYTF; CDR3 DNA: TGTGCCAGCAGCTTATTTGACGGATTTCATGGCTACACCTTC
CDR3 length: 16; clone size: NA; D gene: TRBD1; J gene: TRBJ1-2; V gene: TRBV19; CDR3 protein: CASSIRTGRIVYGYTF; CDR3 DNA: TGTGCCAGTAGTATACGGACAGGGAGAATAGTTTATGGCTACACCTTC
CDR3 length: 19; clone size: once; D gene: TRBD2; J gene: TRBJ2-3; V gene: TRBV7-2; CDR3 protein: CASSLAVRLAGGRVDTQYF; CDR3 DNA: TGTGCCAGCAGCCTAGCCGTGAGACTAGCGGGGGGGCGAGTAGATACGCAGTATTTT
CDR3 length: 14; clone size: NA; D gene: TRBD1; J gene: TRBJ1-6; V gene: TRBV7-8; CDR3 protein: CASLSGGAGPPLHF; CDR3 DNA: TGTGCCAGCCTCTCAGGGGGCGCGGGACCACCCCTCCACTTT
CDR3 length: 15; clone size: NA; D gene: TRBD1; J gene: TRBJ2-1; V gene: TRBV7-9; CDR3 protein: CASSRGQGRVDEQFF; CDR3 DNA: TGTGCCAGCAGCCGAGGACAGGGGAGGGTCGATGAGCAGTTCTTC
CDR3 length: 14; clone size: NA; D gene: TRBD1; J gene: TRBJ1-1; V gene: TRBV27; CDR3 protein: CASSLGQGATEAFF; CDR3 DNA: TGTGCCAGCAGTTTGGGACAGGGGGCCACTGAAGCTTTCTTT